This T cell receptor (beta chain) was sequenced during a study of cytomegalovirus exposure and HLA in healthy donors. Healthy donors of bone marrow made up the group. With 60 Vbeta and 13 Jbeta primers, the PCR was carried out. Method: immunoSEQ multiplex PCR; TCRdb's copy keeps in-frame clones and lacks some. Seen in this sample are tens of thousands of clones; the ten most common clones hold around 1.1%. Study results and limitations: A previous analysis found most TCR beta V segments productive roughly 90% or roughly 30% of the time. In a later analysis, productive TCRs from donors in an Asian-associated ancestry cluster reportedly carried fewer N-insertions than the cohort mean. Across donors, presence/absence analyses took sequencing depth to be roughly uniform.

To note about this clone: No antigen is known for it. Other nucleotide sequences in the sample specify the same CDR3.

The CDR3 length is 14 residues. The V gene lost 4 bases and the J gene lost 1 base, with 11 bases spanning the gap. Per the germline V gene, CDR1 is SGHRS and CDR2 is YFSETQ. This chain connects TRBV5-1 to TRBJ1-1, with D tentatively TRBD1 (5 bases). Source material: PBMCs. The TCR originated in a woman aged 25 to 39 in good health and CMV-seronegative. CDR3 nucleotides: TGCGCCAGCAGCCTCGGACAAACGAACACTGAAGCTTTCTTT. It encodes CASSLGQTNTEAFF. The complete variable domain, with remaining parts taken from reference TRBV5-1 and TRBJ1-1, reads KAGVTQTPRYLIKTRGQQVTLSCSPISGHRSVSWYQQTPGQGLQFLFEYFSETQRNKGNFPGRFSGRQFSNSRSEMNVSTLELGDSALYLCASSLGQTNTEAFFGQGTRLTVV.